The sequence of this T cell receptor (beta chain) was determined in a study of blood T cell repertoires in COVID-19. Clones were read by immunoSEQ multiplex PCR, and TCRdb kept only the in-frame ones, dropping some. The top ten hold more than 6.5% of the sample, which has over 120,000 clones, approximately 87% seen once. The source is a woman between 45 and 65 years old with active or convalescent COVID-19. The sequencing input was peripheral blood.

The CDR3 coding sequence is TGTGCCACCCAAATGAGGAAGACTACTGGGGCCAACGTCCTGACTTTC. Amino acid sequence: CATQMRKTTGANVLTF. The rearrangement links TRBV28 to TRBJ2-6; D perhaps matches TRBD2 (5 bases). Trimming stripped 10 bases from V and 2 bases from J, with 18 bases between. CDR1 is MDHEN and CDR2 is SYDVKM in the germline V gene. This CDR3 has 16 amino acids.